A selection of T cell receptor beta chains follows, all from one sample in a study of blood T cell repertoires in COVID-19. Only in-frame clones appear in the TCRdb table, and some are missing; sequencing was by immunoSEQ multiplex PCR. Found here are 70,000 or so clones, about nine tenths of them singletons; the top ten hold around 5%. The sample taken for sequencing was peripheral blood. These receptors were collected from a woman in her late teens or twenties with acute or convalescent COVID-19. CDR3s include the opening cysteine and the closing phenylalanine or tryptophan. Each record gives: J gene, V gene, D gene, clone size, CDR3 protein, CDR3 DNA. D genes are given only for firm matches. Only part of the rows carry a size: once, few, many, or a class if the clone is expanded.

j_gene: TRBJ2-1; v_gene: TRBV13; d_gene: TRBD2; abundance: -; CDR3aa: CASSSPSGSANEQFF; CDR3nt: TGTGCCAGCAGCTCCCCTAGCGGGAGTGCTAATGAGCAGTTCTTC
j_gene: TRBJ2-7; v_gene: TRBV28; d_gene: TRBD1; abundance: -; CDR3aa: CASSSRSQGENCEQYF; CDR3nt: TGTGCCAGCAGTTCCCGGTCACAGGGGGAAAACTGCGAGCAGTACTTC
j_gene: TRBJ1-4; v_gene: TRBV7-2; d_gene: -; abundance: -; CDR3aa: CASSKGRGTNEKLFF; CDR3nt: TGTGCCAGCAGCAAGGGCAGGGGAACTAATGAAAAACTGTTTTTT
j_gene: TRBJ1-2; v_gene: TRBV5-6; d_gene: -; abundance: -; CDR3aa: CASSPDRQAASYGYTF; CDR3nt: TGTGCCAGCAGCCCCGACCGACAGGCGGCCTCCTATGGCTACACCTTC
j_gene: TRBJ2-3; v_gene: TRBV5-5; d_gene: TRBD1; abundance: -; CDR3aa: CASSWGDRVSTDTQYF; CDR3nt: TGTGCCAGCAGCTGGGGGGACAGGGTGAGCACAGATACGCAGTATTTT
j_gene: TRBJ1-2; v_gene: TRBV28; d_gene: -; abundance: -; CDR3aa: CASSLFGGNGYTF; CDR3nt: TGTGCCAGCAGTTTATTTGGAGGCAACGGCTACACCTTC
j_gene: TRBJ2-1; v_gene: TRBV4-1; d_gene: -; abundance: -; CDR3aa: CASSHSLEGYAREQFF; CDR3nt: TGCGCCAGCAGCCATTCACTAGAGGGCTACGCGAGGGAGCAGTTCTTC
j_gene: TRBJ2-2; v_gene: TRBV5-1; d_gene: -; abundance: -; CDR3aa: CASSLVGLITGELFF; CDR3nt: TGCGCCAGCAGCTTGGTGGGACTGATCACCGGGGAGCTGTTTTTT
j_gene: TRBJ2-1; v_gene: TRBV7-9; d_gene: TRBD2; abundance: -; CDR3aa: CASSRLSSGHRHNEQFF; CDR3nt: TGTGCCAGCAGCCGACTTTCTAGCGGGCACCGTCACAATGAGCAGTTCTTC
j_gene: TRBJ2-7; v_gene: TRBV7-2; d_gene: -; abundance: once; CDR3aa: CASSLRDSHSYEQYF; CDR3nt: TGTGCCAGCAGCTTACGTGACTCTCACTCCTACGAGCAGTACTTC
j_gene: TRBJ2-1; v_gene: TRBV7-6; d_gene: TRBD2; abundance: -; CDR3aa: CASSPSRGGEQFF; CDR3nt: TGTGCCAGCAGCCCGAGCCGGGGGGGTGAGCAGTTCTTC
j_gene: TRBJ2-1; v_gene: TRBV14; d_gene: TRBD2; abundance: -; CDR3aa: CASSQVWTSNEQFF; CDR3nt: TGTGCCAGCAGCCAAGTCTGGACTAGCAATGAGCAGTTCTTC
j_gene: TRBJ1-1; v_gene: TRBV2; d_gene: TRBD1; abundance: -; CDR3aa: CASSKDRSGTEAFF; CDR3nt: TGTGCCAGCAGTAAGGACAGGAGTGGGACTGAAGCTTTCTTT
j_gene: TRBJ2-5; v_gene: TRBV20-1; d_gene: -; abundance: -; CDR3aa: CSVWGRETQYF; CDR3nt: TGCAGTGTTTGGGGGCGGGAGACCCAGTACTTC
j_gene: TRBJ1-2; v_gene: TRBV28; d_gene: -; abundance: -; CDR3aa: CASSTGLDYGYTF; CDR3nt: TGTGCCAGCAGTACAGGGCTGGACTATGGCTACACCTTC
j_gene: TRBJ1-4; v_gene: TRBV2; d_gene: -; abundance: -; CDR3aa: CASSRQRGGVEKLFF; CDR3nt: TGTGCCAGCAGTCGGCAGAGGGGAGGTGTTGAAAAACTGTTTTTT
j_gene: TRBJ2-1; v_gene: TRBV3-1/TRBV3-2; d_gene: TRBD2; abundance: -; CDR3aa: CASSPRGLAGAHPYNEQFF; CDR3nt: TGTGCCAGCAGCCCTCGGGGACTAGCGGGAGCCCACCCCTACAATGAGCAGTTCTTC
j_gene: TRBJ1-3; v_gene: TRBV11-3; d_gene: -; abundance: -; CDR3aa: CASSSVSGNTIYF; CDR3nt: TGTGCCAGCAGCTCTGTCTCTGGAAACACCATATATTTT
j_gene: TRBJ1-1; v_gene: TRBV15; d_gene: -; abundance: -; CDR3aa: CATSRDLQGTEAFF; CDR3nt: TGTGCCACCAGCAGAGATCTACAGGGCACGGAGGCTTTCTTT
j_gene: TRBJ1-4; v_gene: TRBV5-6; d_gene: TRBD1; abundance: -; CDR3aa: CASSLMTGRKLFF; CDR3nt: TGTGCCAGCAGCTTGATGACAGGGAGGAAACTGTTTTTT
j_gene: TRBJ1-4; v_gene: TRBV6-5; d_gene: TRBD1; abundance: -; CDR3aa: CASSTGASNEKLFF; CDR3nt: TGTGCCAGCAGTACAGGGGCGTCTAATGAAAAACTGTTTTTT
j_gene: TRBJ1-4; v_gene: TRBV27; d_gene: -; abundance: -; CDR3aa: CASSSLGGFATNEKLFF; CDR3nt: TGTGCCAGCAGCTCCCTAGGGGGATTTGCAACTAATGAAAAACTGTTTTTT
j_gene: TRBJ2-5; v_gene: TRBV6-6; d_gene: TRBD2; abundance: -; CDR3aa: CASSYKAAGGGETQYF; CDR3nt: TGTGCCAGCAGTTACAAGGCAGCGGGGGGTGGAGAGACCCAGTACTTC
j_gene: TRBJ2-3; v_gene: TRBV3-1/TRBV3-2; d_gene: TRBD2; abundance: -; CDR3aa: CASSQDSSGRRSTDTQYF; CDR3nt: TGTGCCAGCAGCCAAGACTCTAGCGGGAGGCGTAGCACAGATACGCAGTATTTT
j_gene: TRBJ2-3; v_gene: TRBV6-5; d_gene: TRBD2; abundance: -; CDR3aa: CASRLAGFIDTQYF; CDR3nt: TGTGCCAGCAGGCTAGCGGGTTTTATAGATACGCAGTATTTT
j_gene: TRBJ1-1; v_gene: TRBV25-1; d_gene: TRBD1; abundance: -; CDR3aa: CASSEWTGAETEAFF; CDR3nt: TGTGCCAGCAGTGAGTGGACAGGGGCTGAGACTGAAGCTTTCTTT
j_gene: TRBJ1-1; v_gene: TRBV2; d_gene: TRBD1; abundance: -; CDR3aa: CARGQGMNTEAFF; CDR3nt: TGTGCCAGAGGACAGGGAATGAACACTGAAGCTTTCTTT
j_gene: TRBJ1-1; v_gene: TRBV28; d_gene: TRBD1; abundance: -; CDR3aa: CASSFTGQGHTEAFF; CDR3nt: TGTGCCAGCAGTTTTACAGGACAGGGGCACACTGAAGCTTTCTTT